This T cell receptor beta chain was recorded in a study of TIL therapy for anti-PD-1-resistant metastatic lung cancer (dated by TCRdb to the early 2020s). About the study as a whole: Tumors were collected before any PD-1/PD-L1 blockade, after which patients were given nivolumab, and patients who progressed were given lymphodepletion, an infusion of expanded TIL and IL-2. Most of the cohort had lung adenocarcinoma, a few tumors were EGFR-mutant and two were ALK-rearranged, and half of the patients were current or former smokers. Enrolled patients had a median age of roughly 54 years (range roughly 35-85) and a median tumor PD-L1 proportion score of 4.5% to 6.5%. T cell receptor beta sequencing of tumor and peripheral blood served to follow clonotypes across the tumor, the expanded TIL product, and serial blood samples. Across the cohort, whole-exome sequencing showed a median non-synonymous tumor mutation burden of about 1.5 mutations per megabase.

The CDR3 measures 15 amino acids from cysteine to phenylalanine. Only the CDR3 region is kept as DNA, spanning 45 bases read in frame from base 1. V ends up 2 bases short and J 10 bases short, with an unmatched junction base count of 7. Reading the germline V gene gives CDR1 SGHDT and CDR2 YYEEEE. A word on this clone: There is no known antigen for this receptor. No quality values exist for individual bases; no much larger clone is one base distant.

In the paper's terms, the time point label means: pre-treatment sample, taken before nivolumab and TIL therapy. Between October 2017 and 2020, a dual-center phase I trial enrolled adults who had stage 4 NSCLC. Samples were obtained from a single-arm, open-label phase I trial in which tumor-infiltrating lymphocyte therapy with nivolumab was evaluated in advanced non-small cell lung cancer. Blood mononuclear cells from EDTA tubes were separated on a Ficoll gradient and snap-frozen as pellets, and DNA was extracted from the cells using a Qiagen mini-prep kit. Findings and caveats that apply to the study as a whole: The study protocol defined all tumor marker inferences as exploratory. Because the cohort was highly selected, with more treatment-naive, never-smoker and oncogene-addicted patients than is typical, generalizability is limited. The baseline peripheral repertoire was partially replaced by infused TIL clonotypes, which then decayed over months, and no apparent association between persistence and response was found.

The immunoSEQ v3 hsTCRB kit was used to amplify TCR beta CDR3 regions from genomic DNA through bias-controlled multiplex PCR. The TCR libraries were sequenced on an Illumina NextSeq 500 to 1.5 million to 2 million read pairs for survey level or about 4.5-6 million read pairs for deep level. Turning to the authors' computational methods: V, D and J genes were assigned, non-productive sequences were removed, and clonality was reported by immunoSEQ Analyzer software. Repertoires were compared by productive Simpson clonality and by the Morisita overlap index of productive TRB rearrangements between infused TIL and blood. Absolute clonotype counts in blood were estimated as lymphocyte count times CD3+ fraction times the clone's productive frequency. What TCRdb holds here is the immuneACCESS table cut down to in-frame rearrangements. Part of the clones is not present; checked against another copy, under half of the missing clones reflect an unresolved V gene, and the others are unexplained. V and J calls and clone size follow that table, whereas D and trimming were derived from the DNA. This sample is represented by more than 15,000 clones; 83% of them were singletons. The ten largest clones add up to about 2.2% of the sample.

Specimen: blood, collected at baseline. The chain is encoded by TRBV5-6 joined to TRBJ2-1, with 12 bases matching TRBD1. The TCR originated in a person between 30 and 80 years old with non-small cell lung cancer. The CDR3 protein sequence reads: CASSFSGQGAGEQFF. At the DNA level, the sequence is TGTGCCAGCAGCTTCTCGGGACAGGGGGCGGGAGAGCAGTTCTTC.